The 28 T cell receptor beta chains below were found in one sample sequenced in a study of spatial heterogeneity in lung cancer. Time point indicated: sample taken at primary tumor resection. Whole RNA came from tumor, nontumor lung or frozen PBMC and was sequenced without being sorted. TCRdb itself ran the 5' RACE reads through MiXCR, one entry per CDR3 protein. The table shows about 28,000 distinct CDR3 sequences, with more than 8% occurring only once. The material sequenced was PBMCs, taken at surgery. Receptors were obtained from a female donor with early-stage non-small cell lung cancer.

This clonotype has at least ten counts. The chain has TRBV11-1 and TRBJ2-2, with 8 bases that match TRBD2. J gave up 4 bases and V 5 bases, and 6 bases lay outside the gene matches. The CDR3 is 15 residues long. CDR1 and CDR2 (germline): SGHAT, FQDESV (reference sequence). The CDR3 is CASSPSGRSTGELFF. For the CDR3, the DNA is TGTGCCAGCAGCCCAAGCGGGAGAAGCACCGGGGAGCTGTTTTTT. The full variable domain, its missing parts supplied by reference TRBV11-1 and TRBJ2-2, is EAEVAQSPRYKITEKSQAVAFWCDPISGHATLYWYRQILGQGPELLVQFQDESVVDDSQLPKDRFSAERLKGVDSTLKIQPAELGDSAMYLCASSPSGRSTGELFFGEGSRLTVL.

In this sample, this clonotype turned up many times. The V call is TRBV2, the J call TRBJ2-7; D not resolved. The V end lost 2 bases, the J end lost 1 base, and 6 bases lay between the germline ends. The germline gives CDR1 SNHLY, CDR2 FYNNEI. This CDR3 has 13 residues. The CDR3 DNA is TGTGCCAGCAGTGAAACCCGGTCCTACGAGCAGTACGTC. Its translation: CASSETRSYEQYV.

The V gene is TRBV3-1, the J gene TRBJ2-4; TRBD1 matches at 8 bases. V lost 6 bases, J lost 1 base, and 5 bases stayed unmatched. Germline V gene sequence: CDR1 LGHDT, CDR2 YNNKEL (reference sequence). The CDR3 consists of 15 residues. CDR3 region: CASRPGGVAKNIQYF. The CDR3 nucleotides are TGTGCCAGCAGACCAGGGGGCGTGGCCAAAAACATTCAGTACTTC.

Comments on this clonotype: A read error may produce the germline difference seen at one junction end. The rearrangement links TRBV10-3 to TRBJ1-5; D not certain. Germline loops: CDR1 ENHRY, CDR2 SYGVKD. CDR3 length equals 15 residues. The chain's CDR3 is CAISESTVRKQPQHF. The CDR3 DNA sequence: TGTGCCATCAGTGAGTCTACAGTCCGCAAGCAGCCCCAGCATTTT.

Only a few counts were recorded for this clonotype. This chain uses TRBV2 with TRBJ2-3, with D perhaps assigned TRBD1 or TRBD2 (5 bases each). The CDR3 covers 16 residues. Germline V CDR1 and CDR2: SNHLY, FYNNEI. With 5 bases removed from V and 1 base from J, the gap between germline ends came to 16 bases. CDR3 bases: TGTGCCAGCAGTTCGTCGGGGCGGGCAGGCACAGATACGCAGTATTTT. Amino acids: CASSSSGRAGTDTQYF.

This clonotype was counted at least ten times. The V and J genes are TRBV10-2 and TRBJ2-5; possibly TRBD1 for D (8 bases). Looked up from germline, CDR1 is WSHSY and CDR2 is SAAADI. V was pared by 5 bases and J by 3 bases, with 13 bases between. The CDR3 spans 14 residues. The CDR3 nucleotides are TGCGCCAGCAGTTGGACAGGGACTAAAGAGACCCAGTACTTC. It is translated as CASSWTGTKETQYF.

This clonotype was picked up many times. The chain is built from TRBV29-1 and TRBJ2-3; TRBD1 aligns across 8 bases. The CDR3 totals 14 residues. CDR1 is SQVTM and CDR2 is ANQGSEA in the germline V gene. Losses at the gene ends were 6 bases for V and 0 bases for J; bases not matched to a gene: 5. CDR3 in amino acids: CSVTTGASTDTQYF. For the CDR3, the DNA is TGCAGCGTGACGACAGGGGCTAGCACAGATACGCAGTATTTT.

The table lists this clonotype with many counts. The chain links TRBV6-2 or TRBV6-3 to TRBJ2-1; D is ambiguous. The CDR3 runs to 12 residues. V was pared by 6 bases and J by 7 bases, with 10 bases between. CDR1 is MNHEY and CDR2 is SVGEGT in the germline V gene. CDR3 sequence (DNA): TGTGCCAGCAGGCCGGATGGGAATGAGCAGTTCTTC. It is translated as CASRPDGNEQFF.

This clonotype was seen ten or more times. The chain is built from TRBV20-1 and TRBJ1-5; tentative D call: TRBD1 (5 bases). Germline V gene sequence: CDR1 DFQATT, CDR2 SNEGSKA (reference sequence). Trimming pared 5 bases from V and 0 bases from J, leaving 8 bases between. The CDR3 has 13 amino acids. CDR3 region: CSARTFSNQPQHF. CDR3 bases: TGCAGTGCTCGGACATTTAGCAATCAGCCCCAGCATTTT.

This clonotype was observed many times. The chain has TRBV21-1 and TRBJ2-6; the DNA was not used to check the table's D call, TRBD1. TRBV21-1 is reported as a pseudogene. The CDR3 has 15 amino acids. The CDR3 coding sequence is TGTGCCAGCAGCCCAGGGGAGACTGGGGCCAACGTCCTGACTTTC. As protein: CASSPGETGANVLTF.

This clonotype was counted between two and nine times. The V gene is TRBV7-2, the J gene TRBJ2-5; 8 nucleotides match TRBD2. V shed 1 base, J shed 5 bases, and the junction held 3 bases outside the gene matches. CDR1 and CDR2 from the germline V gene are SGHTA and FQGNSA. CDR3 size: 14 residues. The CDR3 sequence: CASSLGAGVETQYF. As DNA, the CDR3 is TGTGCCAGCAGCTTAGGAGCGGGAGTCGAGACCCAGTACTTC.

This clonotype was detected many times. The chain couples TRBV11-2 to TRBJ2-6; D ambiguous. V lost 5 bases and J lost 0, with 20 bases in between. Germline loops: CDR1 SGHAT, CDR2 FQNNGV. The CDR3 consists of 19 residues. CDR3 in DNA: TGTGCCAGCAGCGCTATCCTCAGGCGCACACTCTCTGGGGCCAACGTCCTGACTTTC. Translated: CASSAILRRTLSGANVLTF.

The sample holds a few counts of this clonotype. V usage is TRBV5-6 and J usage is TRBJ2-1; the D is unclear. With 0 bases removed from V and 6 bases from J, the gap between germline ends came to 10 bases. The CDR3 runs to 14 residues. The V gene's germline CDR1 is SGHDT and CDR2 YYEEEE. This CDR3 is CASSLGPPGNEQFF. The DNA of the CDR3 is TGTGCCAGCAGCTTGGGGCCCCCGGGCAATGAGCAGTTCTTC.

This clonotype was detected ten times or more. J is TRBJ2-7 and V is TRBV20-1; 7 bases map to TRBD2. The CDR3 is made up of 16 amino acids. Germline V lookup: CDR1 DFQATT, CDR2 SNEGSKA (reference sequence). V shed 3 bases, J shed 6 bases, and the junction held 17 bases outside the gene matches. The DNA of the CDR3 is TGCAGTGCTAGGGATAGTGGGAGGGCCCTTCGCAGCGAGCAGTACTTC. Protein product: CSARDSGRALRSEQYF.

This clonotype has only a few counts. CDR3: CAWSVAGRSPLHF. The DNA for the CDR3 is TGTGCCTGGAGTGTAGCAGGAAGATCACCCCTCCACTTT. J is TRBJ1-6 and V is TRBV30; no firm D call. The CDR3 runs to 13 residues. Germline V gives CDR1 GTSNPN, CDR2 SVGIG (reference sequence). V dropped 0 bases and J dropped 10 bases, with 10 bases sitting between them.

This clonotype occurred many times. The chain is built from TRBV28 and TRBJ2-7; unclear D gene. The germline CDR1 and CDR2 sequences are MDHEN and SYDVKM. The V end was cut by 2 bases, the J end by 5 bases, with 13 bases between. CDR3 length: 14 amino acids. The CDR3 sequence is CASSLNEVVNEQYF. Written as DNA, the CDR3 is TGTGCCAGCAGTTTAAATGAAGTGGTCAACGAGCAGTACTTC.

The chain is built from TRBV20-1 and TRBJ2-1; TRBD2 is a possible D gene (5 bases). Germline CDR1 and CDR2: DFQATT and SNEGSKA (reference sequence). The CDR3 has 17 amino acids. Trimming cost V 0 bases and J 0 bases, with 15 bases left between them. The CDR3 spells CSARDWLARSSYNEQFF. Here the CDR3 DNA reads TGCAGTGCTAGAGATTGGCTAGCCCGCAGCTCCTACAATGAGCAGTTCTTC.

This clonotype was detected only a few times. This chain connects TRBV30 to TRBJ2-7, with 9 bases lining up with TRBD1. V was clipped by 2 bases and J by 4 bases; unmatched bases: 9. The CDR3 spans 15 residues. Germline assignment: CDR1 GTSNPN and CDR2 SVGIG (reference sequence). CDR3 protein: CAWSPSIGQGYEQYF. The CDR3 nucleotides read TGTGCCTGGAGTCCTAGCATCGGACAGGGGTACGAGCAGTACTTC.

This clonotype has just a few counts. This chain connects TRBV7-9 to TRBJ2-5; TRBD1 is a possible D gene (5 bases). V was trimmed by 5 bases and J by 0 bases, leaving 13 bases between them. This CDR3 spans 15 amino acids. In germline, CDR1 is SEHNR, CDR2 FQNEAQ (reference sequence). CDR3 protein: CASSPRTSYQETQYF. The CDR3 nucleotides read TGTGCCAGCAGCCCCCGGACATCGTACCAAGAGACCCAGTACTTC.

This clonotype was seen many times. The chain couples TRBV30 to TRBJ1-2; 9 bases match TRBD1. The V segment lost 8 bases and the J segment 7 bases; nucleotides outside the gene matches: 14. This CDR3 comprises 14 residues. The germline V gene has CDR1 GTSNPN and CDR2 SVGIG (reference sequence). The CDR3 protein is CARDRVGLSSGYTF. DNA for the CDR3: TGTGCCCGGGACAGGGTGGGCTTGTCATCTGGCTACACCTTC. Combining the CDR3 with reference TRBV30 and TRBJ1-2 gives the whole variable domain SQTIHQWPATLVQPVGSPLSLECTVEGTSNPNLYWYRQAAGRGLQLLFYSVGIGQISSEVPQNLSASRPQDRQFILSSKKLLLSDSGFYLCARDRVGLSSGYTFGSGTRLTVV.

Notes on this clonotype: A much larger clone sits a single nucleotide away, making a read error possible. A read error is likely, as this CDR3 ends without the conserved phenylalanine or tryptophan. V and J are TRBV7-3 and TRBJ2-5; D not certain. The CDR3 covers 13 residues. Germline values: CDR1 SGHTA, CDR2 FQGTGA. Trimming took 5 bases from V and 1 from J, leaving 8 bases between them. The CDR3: CASSHRTQETQYY. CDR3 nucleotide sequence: TGTGCCAGCAGCCACAGAACCCAAGAGACCCAGTACTAC.

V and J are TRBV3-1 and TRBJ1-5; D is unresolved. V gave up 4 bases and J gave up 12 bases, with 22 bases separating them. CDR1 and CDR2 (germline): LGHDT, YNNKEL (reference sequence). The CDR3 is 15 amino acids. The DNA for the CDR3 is TGTGCCAGCAGCCCCGGACTCCAGGCCAATGGGGACCAGCATTTT. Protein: CASSPGLQANGDQHF.

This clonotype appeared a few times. In nucleotides, the CDR3 is TGCGCCAGCAGCTTAGGTGGAACGGCGGCTAACTATGGCTACACCTTC. Its protein product is CASSLGGTAANYGYTF. The J gene is TRBJ1-2, the V gene TRBV5-1; D gene unclear. The CDR3 totals 16 residues. V shed 2 bases and J shed 0 bases, with 14 bases lying between them. The germline V gene encodes CDR1 SGHRS and CDR2 YFSETQ.

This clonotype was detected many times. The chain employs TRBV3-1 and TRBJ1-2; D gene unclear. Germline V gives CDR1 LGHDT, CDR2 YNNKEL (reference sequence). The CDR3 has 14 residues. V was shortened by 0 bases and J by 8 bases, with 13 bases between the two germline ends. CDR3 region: CASSQDHGPRGYTF. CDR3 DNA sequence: TGTGCCAGCAGCCAAGATCACGGGCCTCGAGGCTACACCTTC. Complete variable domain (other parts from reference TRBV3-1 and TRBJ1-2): DTAVSQTPKYLVTQMGNDKSIKCEQNLGHDTMYWYKQDSKKFLKIMFSYNNKELIINETVPNRFSPKSPDKAHLNLHINSLELGDSAVYFCASSQDHGPRGYTFGSGTRLTVV.

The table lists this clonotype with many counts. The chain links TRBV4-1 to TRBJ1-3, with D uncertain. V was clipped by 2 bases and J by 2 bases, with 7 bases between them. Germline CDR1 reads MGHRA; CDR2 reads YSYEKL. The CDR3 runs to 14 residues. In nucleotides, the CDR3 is TGCGCCAGCAGCCAACGCGGGGCTGGAAACACCATATATTTT. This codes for CASSQRGAGNTIYF.

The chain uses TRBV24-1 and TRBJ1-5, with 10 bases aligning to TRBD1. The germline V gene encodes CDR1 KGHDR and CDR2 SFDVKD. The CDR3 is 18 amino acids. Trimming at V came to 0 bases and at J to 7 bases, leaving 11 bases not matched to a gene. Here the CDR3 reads CATSDLGRDRGPGQPQHF. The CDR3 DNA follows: TGTGCCACCAGTGATTTGGGCCGGGACAGGGGCCCCGGGCAGCCCCAGCATTTT.

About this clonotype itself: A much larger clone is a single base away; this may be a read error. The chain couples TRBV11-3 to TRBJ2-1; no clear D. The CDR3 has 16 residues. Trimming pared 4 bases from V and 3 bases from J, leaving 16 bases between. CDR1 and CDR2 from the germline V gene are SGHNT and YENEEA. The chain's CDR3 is CASSSRLLGYYNEQFF. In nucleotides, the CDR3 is TGTGCCAGCAGCTCACGCTTGCTGGGTTACTACAATGAGCAGTTCTTC. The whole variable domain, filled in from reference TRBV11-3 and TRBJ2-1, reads EAGVVQSPRYKIIEKKQPVAFWCNPISGHNTLYWYLQNLGQGPELLIRYENEEAVDDSQLPKDRFSAERLKGVDSTLKIQPAELGDSAVYLCASSSRLLGYYNEQFFGPGTRLTVL.

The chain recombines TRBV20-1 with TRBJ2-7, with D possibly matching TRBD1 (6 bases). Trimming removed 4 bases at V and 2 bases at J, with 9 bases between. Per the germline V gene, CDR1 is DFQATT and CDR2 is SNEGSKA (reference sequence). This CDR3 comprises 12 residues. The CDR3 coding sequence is TGCAGTGCTAACAGGGATGCCTACGAGCAGTACTTC. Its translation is CSANRDAYEQYF.